The clone carrying this TCR beta chain was recorded many times. Antigen specificity is unknown. This entry belongs to a study of T cells in Graves' hyperthyroidism and ophthalmopathy. Overall study findings and caveats: Most thyroid clonotypes expanded above 0.001 were also detected in blood.

Participants, patients aged 18 to 65, had newly diagnosed hyperthyroidism with a duration under 2 months. The source material, RNA transcripts, was used to amplify TCR beta CDR3 regions. When the TCR CDR3 underwent first-round RT-PCR, the HTBI primer set was used. TCRdb reprocessed the multiplex PCR reads via MiXCR and lists one record per CDR3 protein. The data show around 350,000 distinct CDR3 sequences, with about a fifth seen just once and about 4% held by the top ten. The receptor comes from a woman aged 18-35 years with Graves' hyperthyroidism. Sequenced: blood.

For the CDR3, the DNA is TGTGCCAGCTCACTTGTCGACAGGGGGGGTCTCTCCTACGAGCAGTACTTC. Encoded protein: CASSLVDRGGLSYEQYF. V usage is TRBV18 and J usage is TRBJ2-7, with 9 bases aligning to TRBD1. The J segment lost 0 bases and the V segment lost 4 bases, leaving 10 bases of the junction unmatched. This CDR3 contains 17 residues. The V gene's germline CDR1 is KGHSH and CDR2 LQKENI.